Given below is one TCR beta chain in context. Method: immunoSEQ multiplex PCR; TCRdb's copy keeps in-frame clones and lacks some. Among approximately 65,000 clones, more than 85% were seen once, and the ten largest hold under 6.5%. This entry is derived from a study of technical replicates of blood from several donors. The sequence was collected from a human donor in good health. Some clones in this sample may be carry-over from other donors' samples. Sequencing was done on a sample of PBMCs.

The CDR3 DNA is TGTGCCAGCAGCCCTAGCGGGGGGGTGGCCGAGCAGTACTTC. Residues: CASSPSGGVAEQYF. The chain recombines TRBV5-4 with TRBJ2-7, with 12 positions matching TRBD2. Losses at the gene ends were 4 bases for V and 6 bases for J; bases not matched to a gene: 5. The germline CDR1 and CDR2 sequences are SGHNT and YYREEE (reference sequence). This CDR3 contains 14 residues.